Listed below are T cell receptor beta chains from one sample, sequenced in a study of blood T cell repertoires in COVID-19. The method was immunoSEQ multiplex PCR; TCRdb's version includes in-frame clones alone and lacks a portion of them. The data show 250,000 to 300,000 clones, about 89% seen once. The sequencing input was peripheral blood. All receptors come from a woman aged 35 to 49 who had recovered from COVID-19. Both conserved end residues are part of each CDR3. A D gene is named only where the DNA matches it firmly. Where a row states a size, it is once, few, many or the class of an expanded clone; other rows omit it.

d_gene	abundance	j_gene	v_gene	CDR3nt	CDR3aa
TRBD1	-	TRBJ2-3	TRBV5-1	TGCGCCAGCAGTCCGTCTGGGACAGTCGATACGCAGTATTTT	CASSPSGTVDTQYF
TRBD1	-	TRBJ1-2	TRBV20-1	TGCAGTGCCGTCCGACAGGGACCTAGCACCTTC	CSAVRQGPSTF
TRBD2	-	TRBJ2-1	TRBV18	TGTGCCAGCTCGCGCGATCTAGCGGGGGGTTACAATGAGCAGTTCTTC	CASSRDLAGGYNEQFF
TRBD1	-	TRBJ1-3	TRBV9	TGTGCCAGCAGCCCACCGGGACAGGGGCTTGGAAACACCATATATTTT	CASSPPGQGLGNTIYF
TRBD1	-	TRBJ2-7	TRBV27	TGTGCCAGCAGTTTATTTGGGGGACAGGGCTACGAGCAGTACTTC	CASSLFGGQGYEQYF
TRBD1	-	TRBJ2-6	TRBV19	TGTGCCAGCAGAGCGGACAGGGGGCTCTCTGGGGCCAACGTCCTGACTTTC	CASRADRGLSGANVLTF
-	-	TRBJ1-6	TRBV10-3	TGTGCCATCAGTGAGTCGGCGGGACTGTATAATTCACCCCTCCACTTT	CAISESAGLYNSPLHF
-	-	TRBJ2-5	TRBV5-1	TGCGCCAGCAGCTTGGTGGCGGGGATCGAGGAGACCCAGTACTTC	CASSLVAGIEETQYF
TRBD2	-	TRBJ2-3	TRBV11-3	TGTGCCAGCAGCTTAGGCGCGGGGGGGACGGATACGCAGTATTTT	CASSLGAGGTDTQYF
TRBD1	-	TRBJ1-2	TRBV10-3	TGTGCCATTGACCCAGGGACAGGGAGGGGCTACACCTTC	CAIDPGTGRGYTF
-	-	TRBJ2-7	TRBV6-2/TRBV6-3	TGTGCCAGCGGCCGCTCTTTCAGCTCCTACGAGCAGTACTTC	CASGRSFSSYEQYF
-	-	TRBJ1-3	TRBV11-2	TGTGCCAGCAGCTTAGATGTTAACAGGGGAAACACCATATATTTT	CASSLDVNRGNTIYF
-	-	TRBJ2-3	TRBV2	TGTGCCAGCAGGCCCGGCGGGGCCCCTTTTACGCAGTATTTT	CASRPGGAPFTQYF
-	-	TRBJ1-2	TRBV25-1	TGTGCCAGCAGTGAGGCTGCGGTCAACTATGGCTACACCTTC	CASSEAAVNYGYTF
-	few	TRBJ1-5	TRBV19	TGTGCCAGTAGTCTAACCCTATCCAAACAGCCCCAGCATTTT	CASSLTLSKQPQHF
-	few	TRBJ2-3	TRBV2	TGTGCCAGCAGTGATGAGGGCGCAGATACGCAGTATTTT	CASSDEGADTQYF
TRBD2	-	TRBJ2-5	TRBV30	TGTGCCTGGAGTGTCAGCGGGGGAGGAGAGACCCAGTACTTC	CAWSVSGGGETQYF
TRBD2	-	TRBJ2-3	TRBV10-1	TGCGCCAGCAGTGAGTCAGGACTAGCGGGGGGTACGCAGTATTTT	CASSESGLAGGTQYF
-	-	TRBJ1-6	TRBV2	TGTGCCAGCAGTGACGATTCACCCCTCCACTTT	CASSDDSPLHF
-	-	TRBJ1-2	TRBV6-5	TGTGCCAGCAGGTATTCAGGCTCATACTATGGCTACACCTTC	CASRYSGSYYGYTF
-	-	TRBJ2-5	TRBV5-4	TGTGCCAGCAGCTTGGCAAACAGGGAGTGGGAGACCCAGTACTTC	CASSLANREWETQYF
-	-	TRBJ2-3	TRBV9	TGTGCCAGCAGCGTAGGGGGGGTGGACACGCAGTATTTT	CASSVGGVDTQYF
-	-	TRBJ1-1	TRBV12-3/TRBV12-4	TGTGCCAGCAGTCGGGTCCAGGGGGCTTTCTTT	CASSRVQGAFF
TRBD2	-	TRBJ2-7	TRBV19	TGTGCCATCCCCGGACTAGCGGGGGGTATCCCGGGTGACGAGCAGTACTTC	CAIPGLAGGIPGDEQYF
TRBD1	-	TRBJ1-6	TRBV5-4	TGTGCCAGCAGCTTTGACAGGGGGCTATCCCCCCTCCACTTT	CASSFDRGLSPLHF
TRBD1	-	TRBJ1-4	TRBV5-1	TGCGCCAGCAGCCCGGGACAGGCAACTAATGAAAAACTGTTTTTT	CASSPGQATNEKLFF
-	-	TRBJ2-7	TRBV18	TGTGCCAGCTCACCGGGCCAGACCTACGAGCAGTACTTC	CASSPGQTYEQYF
TRBD2	-	TRBJ2-3	TRBV6-2/TRBV6-3	TGTGCCAGCAGTTACTCGCTAGCGGGAGATACGCAGTATTTT	CASSYSLAGDTQYF
-	-	TRBJ2-7	TRBV27	TGTGCCAGCAGAAGCGGGCCCATGGGCGAGCAGTACTTC	CASRSGPMGEQYF
-	-	TRBJ1-1	TRBV5-4	TGTGCCAGCAGCTTGGCCGGGGGGGGAGGAGCTTTCTTT	CASSLAGGGGAFF
-	-	TRBJ2-2	TRBV11-3	TGTGCCAGCAGCTTGCTCCGGGGTGCGAACACCGGGGAGCTGTTTTTT	CASSLLRGANTGELFF
-	-	TRBJ2-7	TRBV5-1	TGCGCCAGCAGCTTGGACGGTACCTACGAGCAGTACTTC	CASSLDGTYEQYF
-	-	TRBJ2-5	TRBV6-1	TGTGCCAGCAGTCAGGACTACCTCGAGACCCAGTACTTC	CASSQDYLETQYF
-	-	TRBJ2-1	TRBV7-2	TGTGCCAGCAGCTTAGATCGCACAGGATACAATGAGCAGTTCTTC	CASSLDRTGYNEQFF
-	-	TRBJ2-5	TRBV6-5	TGTGCCAGCAGTAGCCCCAACGCAAGGACCCAGTACTTC	CASSSPNARTQYF
-	-	TRBJ1-2	TRBV15	TGTGCCACCAGCAGAGATTATCCAGGGCAGAGAACTAACTATGGCTACACCTTC	CATSRDYPGQRTNYGYTF
-	-	TRBJ1-3	TRBV6-6	TGTGCCAGCAGCCAACAGGGATCGGGGGGAAACACCATATATTTT	CASSQQGSGGNTIYF
-	once	TRBJ2-5	TRBV29-1	TGCAGCGTGCCAGGGTTGGGGCAGGAGACCCAGTACTTC	CSVPGLGQETQYF
-	-	TRBJ2-2	TRBV7-9	TGTGCCAGCAGTCCGACCGGGGAGCTGTTTTTT	CASSPTGELFF
-	once	TRBJ1-3	TRBV5-1	TGCGCCAGCAGCCCGTCGGGGGGGGACTCTGGAAACACCATATATTTT	CASSPSGGDSGNTIYF
-	-	TRBJ1-6	TRBV23-1	TGCGCCAGCCCGCGGAGGGGCGGCTCCTATAATTCACCCCTCCACTTT	CASPRRGGSYNSPLHF
TRBD2	-	TRBJ2-3	TRBV7-6	TGTGCCAGCAGCCCGCGGGGGGCCAGCACAGATACGCAGTATTTT	CASSPRGASTDTQYF
TRBD1	-	TRBJ1-1	TRBV6-2/TRBV6-3	TGTGCCAGCAGTTACTCGAGAGGGGGCGCCGGAACTGAAGCTTTCTTT	CASSYSRGGAGTEAFF
TRBD2	-	TRBJ2-1	TRBV6-4	TGTGCCAGCAGTGCGGGACTAGCGGGGGGACCATGGGAGCAGTTCTTC	CASSAGLAGGPWEQFF
-	-	TRBJ2-3	TRBV9	TGTGCCAGCAGCGCACCTCGGGGGGCCCCCACAGATACGCAGTATTTT	CASSAPRGAPTDTQYF